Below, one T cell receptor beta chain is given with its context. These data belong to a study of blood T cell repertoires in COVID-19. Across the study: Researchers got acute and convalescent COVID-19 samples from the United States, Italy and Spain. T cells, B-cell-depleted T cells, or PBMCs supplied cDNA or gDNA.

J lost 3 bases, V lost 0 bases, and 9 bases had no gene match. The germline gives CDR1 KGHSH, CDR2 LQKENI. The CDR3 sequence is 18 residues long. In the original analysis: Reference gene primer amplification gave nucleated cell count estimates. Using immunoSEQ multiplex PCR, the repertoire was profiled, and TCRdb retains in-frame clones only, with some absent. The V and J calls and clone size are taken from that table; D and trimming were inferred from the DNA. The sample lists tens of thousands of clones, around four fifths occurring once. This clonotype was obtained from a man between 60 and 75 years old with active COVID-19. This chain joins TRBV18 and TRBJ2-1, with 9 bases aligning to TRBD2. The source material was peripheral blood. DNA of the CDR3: TGTGCCAGCTCACCACCGATGGCTAGCGGGACCTTCTACAATGAGCAGTTCTTC. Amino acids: CASSPPMASGTFYNEQFF.